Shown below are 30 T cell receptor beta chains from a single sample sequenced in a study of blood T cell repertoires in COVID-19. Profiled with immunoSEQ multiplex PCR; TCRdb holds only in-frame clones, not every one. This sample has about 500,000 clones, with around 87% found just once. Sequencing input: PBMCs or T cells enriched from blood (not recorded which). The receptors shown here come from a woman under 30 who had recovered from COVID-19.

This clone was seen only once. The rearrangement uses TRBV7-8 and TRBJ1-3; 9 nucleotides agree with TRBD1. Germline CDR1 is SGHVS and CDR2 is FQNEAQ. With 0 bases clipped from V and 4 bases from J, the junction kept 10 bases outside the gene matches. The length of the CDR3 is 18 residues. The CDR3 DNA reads TGTGCCAGCAGCTTAGCGGGACAGGGAGCTGATTCCGGAAACACCATATATTTT. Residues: CASSLAGQGADSGNTIYF.

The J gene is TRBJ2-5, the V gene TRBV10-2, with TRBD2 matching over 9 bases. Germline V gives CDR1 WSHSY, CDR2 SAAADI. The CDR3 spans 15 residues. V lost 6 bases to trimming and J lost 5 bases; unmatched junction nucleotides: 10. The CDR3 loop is CASRIAGDHGETQYF. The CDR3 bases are TGCGCCAGCAGGATAGCGGGGGACCACGGGGAGACCCAGTACTTC.

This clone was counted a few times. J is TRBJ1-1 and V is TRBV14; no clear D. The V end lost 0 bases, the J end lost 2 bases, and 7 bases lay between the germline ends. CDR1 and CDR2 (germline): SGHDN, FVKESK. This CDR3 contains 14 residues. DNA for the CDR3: TGTGCCAGCAGCCAAGACAGGCAAAACACTGAAGCTTTCTTT. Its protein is CASSQDRQNTEAFF.

As DNA, the CDR3 is TGTGCCAGCAGCTTTGAAGGGGGCCGTGGCTACACCTTC. This gives the protein CASSFEGGRGYTF. The chain joins TRBV7-2 to TRBJ1-2, with 7 positions matching TRBD1. The CDR3 runs 13 residues. J lost 7 bases, V lost 3 bases, and 5 bases had no gene match. The germline V gene encodes CDR1 SGHTA and CDR2 FQGNSA.

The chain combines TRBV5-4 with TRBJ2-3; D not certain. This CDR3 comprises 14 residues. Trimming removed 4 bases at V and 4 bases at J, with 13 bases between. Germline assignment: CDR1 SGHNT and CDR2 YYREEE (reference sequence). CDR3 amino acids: CASSANQAPDTQYF. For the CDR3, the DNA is TGTGCCAGCAGCGCAAATCAGGCCCCAGATACGCAGTATTTT.

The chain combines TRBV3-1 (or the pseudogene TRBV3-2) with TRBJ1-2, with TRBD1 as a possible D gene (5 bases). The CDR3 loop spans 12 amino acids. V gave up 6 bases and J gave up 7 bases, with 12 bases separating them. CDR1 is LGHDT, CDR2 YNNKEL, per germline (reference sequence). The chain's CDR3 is CASSLRDGGYTF. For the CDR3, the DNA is TGTGCCAGCAGTCTGCGGGACGGTGGCTACACCTTC.

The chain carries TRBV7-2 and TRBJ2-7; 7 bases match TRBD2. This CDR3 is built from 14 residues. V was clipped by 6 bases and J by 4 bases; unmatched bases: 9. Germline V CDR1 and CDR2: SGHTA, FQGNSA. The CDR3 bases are TGTGCCAGCAGTCATCCGGGGGGTTGGTACGAGCAGTACTTC. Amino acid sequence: CASSHPGGWYEQYF.

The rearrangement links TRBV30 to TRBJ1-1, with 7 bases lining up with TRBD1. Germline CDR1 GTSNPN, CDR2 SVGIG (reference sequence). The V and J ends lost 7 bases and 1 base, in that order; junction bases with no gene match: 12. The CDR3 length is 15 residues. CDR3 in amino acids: CASSEGAGTNTEAFF. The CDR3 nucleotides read TGTGCCTCCTCCGAGGGGGCAGGGACGAACACTGAAGCTTTCTTT. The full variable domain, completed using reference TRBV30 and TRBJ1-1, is SQTIHQWPATLVQPVGSPLSLECTVEGTSNPNLYWYRQAAGRGLQLLFYSVGIGQISSEVPQNLSASRPQDRQFILSSKKLLLSDSGFYLCASSEGAGTNTEAFFGQGTRLTVV.

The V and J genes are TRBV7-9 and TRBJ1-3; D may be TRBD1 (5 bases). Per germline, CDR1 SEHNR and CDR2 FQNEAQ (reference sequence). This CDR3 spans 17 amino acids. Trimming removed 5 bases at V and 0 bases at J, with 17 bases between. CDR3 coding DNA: TGTGCCAGCAGCCCCGGGGGTGGCATAAGCTCTGGAAACACCATATATTTT. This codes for CASSPGGGISSGNTIYF.

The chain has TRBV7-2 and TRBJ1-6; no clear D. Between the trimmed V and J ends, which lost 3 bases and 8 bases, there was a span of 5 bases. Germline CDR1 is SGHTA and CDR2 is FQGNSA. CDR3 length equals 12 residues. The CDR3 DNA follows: TGTGCCAGCAGCTTGCGGGATTCACCCCTCCACTTT. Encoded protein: CASSLRDSPLHF.

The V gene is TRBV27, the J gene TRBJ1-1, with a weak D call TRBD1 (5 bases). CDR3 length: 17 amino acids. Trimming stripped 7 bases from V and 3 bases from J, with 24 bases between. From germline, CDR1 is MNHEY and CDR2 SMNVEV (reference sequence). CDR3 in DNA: TGTGCCAGCAATAAGGGGTTAGAGAAGGGGAAACACACTGAAGCTTTCTTT. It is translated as CASNKGLEKGKHTEAFF.

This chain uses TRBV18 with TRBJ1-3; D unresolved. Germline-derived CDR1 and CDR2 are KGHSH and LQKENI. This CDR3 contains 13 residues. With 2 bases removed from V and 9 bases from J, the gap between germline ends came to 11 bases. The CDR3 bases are TGTGCCAGCTCACCATTAAAAACGGGCACCATATATTTT. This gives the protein CASSPLKTGTIYF.

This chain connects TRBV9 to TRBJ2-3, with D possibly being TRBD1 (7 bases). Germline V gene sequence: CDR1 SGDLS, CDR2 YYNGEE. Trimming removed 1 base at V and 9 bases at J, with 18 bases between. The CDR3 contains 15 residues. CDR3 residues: CASSVTGGDRSTQYF. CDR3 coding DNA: TGTGCCAGCAGCGTAACCGGCGGGGACAGATCGACGCAGTATTTT.

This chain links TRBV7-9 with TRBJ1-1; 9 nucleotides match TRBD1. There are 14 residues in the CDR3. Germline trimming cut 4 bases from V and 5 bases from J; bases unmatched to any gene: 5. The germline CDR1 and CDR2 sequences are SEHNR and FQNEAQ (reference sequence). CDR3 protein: CASSSGTGNTEAFF. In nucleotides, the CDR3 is TGTGCCAGCAGCTCCGGGACAGGGAATACTGAAGCTTTCTTT. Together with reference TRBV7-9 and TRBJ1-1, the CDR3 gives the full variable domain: DTGVSQNPRHKITKRGQNVTFRCDPISEHNRLYWYRQTLGQGPEFLTYFQNEAQLEKSRLLSDRFSAERPKGSFSTLEIQRTEQGDSAMYLCASSSGTGNTEAFFGQGTRLTVV.

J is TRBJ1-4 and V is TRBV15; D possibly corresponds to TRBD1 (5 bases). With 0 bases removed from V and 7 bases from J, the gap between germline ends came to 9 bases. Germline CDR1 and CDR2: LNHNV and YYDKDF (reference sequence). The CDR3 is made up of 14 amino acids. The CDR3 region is CATSRDLGLEKLFF. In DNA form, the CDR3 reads TGTGCCACCAGCAGAGACCTGGGGCTTGAAAAACTGTTTTTT.

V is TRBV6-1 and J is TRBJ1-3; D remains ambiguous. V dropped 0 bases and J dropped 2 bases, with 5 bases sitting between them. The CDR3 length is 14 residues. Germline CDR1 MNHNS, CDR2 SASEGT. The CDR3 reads CASSEAGAGNTIYF. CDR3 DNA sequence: TGTGCCAGCAGTGAAGCCGGAGCTGGAAACACCATATATTTT.

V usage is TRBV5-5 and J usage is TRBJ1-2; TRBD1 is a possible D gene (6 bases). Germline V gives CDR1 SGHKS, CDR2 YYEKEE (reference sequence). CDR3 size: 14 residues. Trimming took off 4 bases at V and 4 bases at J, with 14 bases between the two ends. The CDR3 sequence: CASSPRDTPYGYTF. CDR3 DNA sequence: TGTGCCAGCAGCCCTCGGGACACCCCCTATGGCTACACCTTC.

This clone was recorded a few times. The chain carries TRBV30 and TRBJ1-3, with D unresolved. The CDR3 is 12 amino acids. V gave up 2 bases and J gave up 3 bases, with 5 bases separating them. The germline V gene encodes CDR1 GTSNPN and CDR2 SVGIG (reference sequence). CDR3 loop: CAWSRDGNTIYF. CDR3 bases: TGTGCCTGGAGTCGGGATGGAAACACCATATATTTT.

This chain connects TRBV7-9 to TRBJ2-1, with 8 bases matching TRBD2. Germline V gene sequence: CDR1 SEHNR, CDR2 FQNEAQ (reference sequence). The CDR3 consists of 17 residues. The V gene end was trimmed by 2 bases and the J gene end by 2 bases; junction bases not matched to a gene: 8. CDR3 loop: CASSLLGGGKTYNEQFF. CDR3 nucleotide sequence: TGTGCCAGCAGCTTATTAGGCGGGGGGAAGACCTACAATGAGCAGTTCTTC.

The CDR3 region has the DNA TGTGCCAGCAGCTTAAACAGGGGCGAGGATGAGCAGTTCTTC. Translating it yields CASSLNRGEDEQFF. This chain joins TRBV7-3 and TRBJ2-1; 7 bases line up with TRBD1. Germline CDR1 is SGHTA and CDR2 is FQGTGA. Trimming removed 1 base from V and 8 bases from J; junction bases left unmatched: 5. The CDR3 spans 14 residues.

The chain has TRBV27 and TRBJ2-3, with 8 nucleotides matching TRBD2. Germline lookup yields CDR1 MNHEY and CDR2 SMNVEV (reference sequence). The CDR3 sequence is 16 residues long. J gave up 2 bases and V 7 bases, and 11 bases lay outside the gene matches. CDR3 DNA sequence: TGTGCCAGCAAGTTTTGGGCGGGGGGAGCCACAGATACGCAGTATTTT. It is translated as CASKFWAGGATDTQYF.

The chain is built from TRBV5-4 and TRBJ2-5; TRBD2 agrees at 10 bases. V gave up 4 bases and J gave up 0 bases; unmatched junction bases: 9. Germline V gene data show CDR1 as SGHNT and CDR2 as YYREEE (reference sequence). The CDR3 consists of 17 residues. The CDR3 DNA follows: TGTGCCAGCAGCCGCTTTATTAGCGGGGGGTACCAAGAGACCCAGTACTTC. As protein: CASSRFISGGYQETQYF.

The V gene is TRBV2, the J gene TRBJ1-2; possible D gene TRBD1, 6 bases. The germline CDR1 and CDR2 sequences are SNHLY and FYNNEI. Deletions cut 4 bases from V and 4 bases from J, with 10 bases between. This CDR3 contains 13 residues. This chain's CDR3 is CASSGTGIYGYTF. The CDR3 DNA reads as TGTGCCAGCAGTGGAACAGGGATCTATGGCTACACCTTC.

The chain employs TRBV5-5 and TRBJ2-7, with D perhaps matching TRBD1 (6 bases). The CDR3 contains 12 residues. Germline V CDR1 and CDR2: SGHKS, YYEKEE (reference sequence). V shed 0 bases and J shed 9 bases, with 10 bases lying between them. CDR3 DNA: TGTGCCAGCAGCTTGGCAGGACAGATGCAGTACTTC. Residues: CASSLAGQMQYF.

In DNA, the CDR3 is TGCGCCAGCAGCCAAGTATCACAGGGGTCGGGAGAGCAGTACTTC. This encodes CASSQVSQGSGEQYF. The V call is TRBV4-1, the J call TRBJ2-7; 7 nucleotides match TRBD1. CDR3 length: 15 amino acids. V lost 1 base to trimming and J lost 7 bases; unmatched junction nucleotides: 10. CDR1 is MGHRA, CDR2 YSYEKL, per germline.

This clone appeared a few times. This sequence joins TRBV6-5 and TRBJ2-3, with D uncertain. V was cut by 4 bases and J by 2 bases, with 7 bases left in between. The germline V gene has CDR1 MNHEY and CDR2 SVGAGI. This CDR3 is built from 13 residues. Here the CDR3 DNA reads TGTGCCAGCAGTTCTCTTAACACAGATACGCAGTATTTT. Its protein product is CASSSLNTDTQYF.

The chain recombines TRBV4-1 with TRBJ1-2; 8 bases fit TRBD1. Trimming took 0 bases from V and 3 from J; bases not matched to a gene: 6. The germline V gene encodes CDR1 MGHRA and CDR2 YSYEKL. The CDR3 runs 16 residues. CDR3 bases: TGCGCCAGCAGCCAAGACCTGGACAGGGCGGACTATGGCTACACCTTC. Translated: CASSQDLDRADYGYTF.

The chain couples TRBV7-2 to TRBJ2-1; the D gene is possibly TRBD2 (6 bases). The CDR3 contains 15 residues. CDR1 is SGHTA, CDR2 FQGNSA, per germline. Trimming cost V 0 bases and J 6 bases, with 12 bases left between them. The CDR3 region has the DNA TGTGCCAGCAGCTTAGCCGGGACTCACGGCAATGAGCAGTTCTTC. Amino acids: CASSLAGTHGNEQFF.

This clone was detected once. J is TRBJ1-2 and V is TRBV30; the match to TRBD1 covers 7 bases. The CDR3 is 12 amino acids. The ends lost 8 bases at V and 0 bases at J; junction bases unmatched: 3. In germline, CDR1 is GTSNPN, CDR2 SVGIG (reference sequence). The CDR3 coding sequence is TGTGCCAAGGGGACAGCTAACTATGGCTACACCTTC. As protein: CAKGTANYGYTF.

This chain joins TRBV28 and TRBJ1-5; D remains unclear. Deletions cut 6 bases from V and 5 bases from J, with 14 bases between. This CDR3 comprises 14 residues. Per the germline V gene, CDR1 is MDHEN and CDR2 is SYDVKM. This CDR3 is CASRSNEGYQPQHF. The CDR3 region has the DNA TGTGCCAGCAGGTCGAATGAGGGATATCAGCCCCAGCATTTT.